The present T cell receptor beta chain was sequenced within a study of shared clonotypes between healthy human individuals. The overall study: The cohort comprised a couple of women and three men. Their ages spanned 18 to 49 years. The plates for each donor numbered three CD4 naive, three CD4 memory, two CD8 naive and one CD8 memory.

The CDR3 is 15 amino acids. The V end was cut by 0 bases, the J end by 6 bases, with 16 bases between. Germline-derived CDR1 and CDR2 are SGHRS and YFSETQ. This table comes from immunoSEQ multiplex PCR, and its TCRdb copy is limited to in-frame clones, with some not included. This sample yields 2,500,000 or so clones, of which 93% are seen a single time; roughly 0.39% belongs to the top ten. The study drew its donors from healthy HIV-negative adults without recent acute infections or vaccinations. The gene calls are TRBV5-1 and TRBJ2-7; D could derive from TRBD1 or TRBD2 (5 bases each). Sequenced input: naive CD4+ T cells from PBMCs. Subset indicated: CD45RA+ positively selected. The sequence was obtained from a man aged 18 to 29 in good health. Some clones in this sample may be carry-over from other donors' samples. CDR3 bases: TGCGCCAGCAGCTTGGCGGGACCGGCGTCCGGCGAGCAGTACTTC. Encoded protein: CASSLAGPASGEQYF. Complete variable domain (other parts from reference TRBV5-1 and TRBJ2-7): KAGVTQTPRYLIKTRGQQVTLSCSPISGHRSVSWYQQTPGQGLQFLFEYFSETQRNKGNFPGRFSGRQFSNSRSEMNVSTLELGDSALYLCASSLAGPASGEQYFGPGTRLTVT.